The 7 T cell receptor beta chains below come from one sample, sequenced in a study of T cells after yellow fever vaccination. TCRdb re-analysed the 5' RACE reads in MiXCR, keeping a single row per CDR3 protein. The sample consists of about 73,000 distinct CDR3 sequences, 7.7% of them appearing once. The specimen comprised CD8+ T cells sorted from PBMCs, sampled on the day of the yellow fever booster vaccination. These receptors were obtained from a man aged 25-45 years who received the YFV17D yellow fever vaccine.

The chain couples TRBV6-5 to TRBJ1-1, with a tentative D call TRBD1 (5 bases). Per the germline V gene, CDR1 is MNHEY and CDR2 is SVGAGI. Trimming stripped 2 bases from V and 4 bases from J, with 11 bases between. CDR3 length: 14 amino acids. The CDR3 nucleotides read TGTGCCAGCAGTTACGGGGGTTCAGGCACTGAAGCTTTCTTT. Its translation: CASSYGGSGTEAFF.

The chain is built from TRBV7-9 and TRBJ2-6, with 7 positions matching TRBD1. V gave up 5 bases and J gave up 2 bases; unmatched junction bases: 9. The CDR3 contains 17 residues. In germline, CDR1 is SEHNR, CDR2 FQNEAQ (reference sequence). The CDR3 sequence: CASSPSPDRAGANVLTF. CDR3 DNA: TGTGCCAGCAGCCCCTCCCCCGACAGGGCTGGGGCCAACGTCCTGACTTTC.

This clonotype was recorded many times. The CDR3 bases are TGTGCCAGCAGTTTAGATGAGACCCAGTACTTC. This gives the protein CASSLDETQYF. The V and J genes are TRBV28 and TRBJ2-5; no clear D gene. Germline loops: CDR1 MDHEN, CDR2 SYDVKM. Trimming pared 2 bases from V and 5 bases from J, leaving 3 bases between. The CDR3 is 11 amino acids.

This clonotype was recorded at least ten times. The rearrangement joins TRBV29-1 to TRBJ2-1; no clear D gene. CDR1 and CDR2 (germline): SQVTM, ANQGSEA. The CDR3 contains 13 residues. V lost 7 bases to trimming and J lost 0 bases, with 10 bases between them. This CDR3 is CSDVRSSYNEQFF. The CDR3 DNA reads TGCAGCGATGTACGGAGCTCCTACAATGAGCAGTTCTTC.

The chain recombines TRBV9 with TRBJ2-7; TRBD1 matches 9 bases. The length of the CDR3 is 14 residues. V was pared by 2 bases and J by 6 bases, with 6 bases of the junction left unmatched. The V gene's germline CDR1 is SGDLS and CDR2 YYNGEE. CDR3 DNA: TGTGCCAGCAGCGTCGGGACAGGGTTTACCGAGCAGTACTTC. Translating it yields CASSVGTGFTEQYF.

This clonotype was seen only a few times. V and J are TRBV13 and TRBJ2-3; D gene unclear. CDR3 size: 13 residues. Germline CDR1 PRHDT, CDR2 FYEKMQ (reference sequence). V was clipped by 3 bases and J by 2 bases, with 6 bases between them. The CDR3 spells CASSFGITDTQYF. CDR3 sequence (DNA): TGTGCCAGCAGCTTTGGCATCACAGATACGCAGTATTTT.

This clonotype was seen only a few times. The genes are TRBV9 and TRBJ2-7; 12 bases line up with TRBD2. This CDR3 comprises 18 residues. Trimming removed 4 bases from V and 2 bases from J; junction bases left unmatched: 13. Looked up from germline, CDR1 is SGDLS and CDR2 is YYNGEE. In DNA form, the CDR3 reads TGTGCCAGCAGCTTGACAGCGACTAGCGGGAGTAACCCCTACGAGCAGTACTTC. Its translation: CASSLTATSGSNPYEQYF.